These 3 T cell receptor beta chains were all obtained from the same sample, sequenced in a study of cytomegalovirus exposure and HLA in healthy donors. Primers for the PCR totalled 60 Vbeta and 13 Jbeta. Generated by immunoSEQ multiplex PCR, the TCRdb table keeps only in-frame clones and is missing some. The sample has about 130,000 clones; around 75% are singletons. Source material: PBMCs. The receptor set was obtained from a man aged 25-45 years in good health and CMV-seronegative.

The chain recombines TRBV7-3 with TRBJ2-3; 8 nucleotides match TRBD2. The germline CDR1 and CDR2 sequences are SGHTA and FQGTGA. V lost 4 bases and J lost 4; bases outside the gene matches: 4. The CDR3 spans 14 residues. The CDR3 sequence is CASSSGLESDTQYF. The CDR3, as DNA: TGTGCCAGCAGCTCGGGACTAGAATCAGATACGCAGTATTTT.

This chain links TRBV13 with TRBJ2-7; 7 bases map to TRBD2. The CDR3 runs to 17 residues. Germline assignment: CDR1 PRHDT and CDR2 FYEKMQ (reference sequence). V lost 0 bases, J lost 2 bases, and 10 bases stayed unmatched. The CDR3 region has the DNA TGTGCCAGCAGCTTAGGGGGAAGAGCGGGAAAAACCTACGAGCAGTACTTC. This translates into CASSLGGRAGKTYEQYF.

The chain links TRBV9 to TRBJ2-3; tentative D call: TRBD2 (5 bases). The V and J ends lost 2 bases and 3 bases respectively, with 16 bases between them. The CDR3 has 16 amino acids. Germline-derived CDR1 and CDR2 are SGDLS and YYNGEE. CDR3: CASSVPTEVQTDTQYF. CDR3 DNA: TGTGCCAGCAGCGTGCCCACGGAGGTACAAACAGATACGCAGTATTTT.